The 19 T cell receptor beta chains in this list originate from one sample, sequenced in a study of blood T cell repertoires in COVID-19. The data were produced by immunoSEQ multiplex PCR, yet TCRdb's version contains in-frame clones alone and is incomplete. The profile shows approximately 97,000 clones, roughly 80% of them singletons. What was sequenced was peripheral blood. Receptors were obtained from a human donor in a cohort sampled during active COVID-19.

The chain has TRBV2 and TRBJ1-6; 7 positions agree with TRBD1. V lost 6 bases and J lost 7; bases outside the gene matches: 9. Germline V CDR1 and CDR2: SNHLY, FYNNEI. The CDR3 extends over 15 amino acids. The CDR3 spells CASSIRQGLNSPLHF. CDR3 bases: TGTGCCAGCAGCATTAGACAGGGTTTAAATTCACCCCTCCACTTT.

This clone was counted between two and nine times. The chain employs TRBV28 and TRBJ1-1, with TRBD1 identical over 8 bases. The CDR3 extends over 15 amino acids. CDR1 MDHEN and CDR2 SYDVKM come from the germline V gene. J gave up 9 bases and V 7 bases, and 16 bases lay outside the gene matches. CDR3 sequence (DNA): TGTGCCAGCAACACAGGGGGTGAGTCATTGGTTAAAGCTTTCTTT. Its translation is CASNTGGESLVKAFF.

A note on this clone: The junction does not match germline at one end; this may be a read error. The chain is built from TRBV7-7 and TRBJ2-2, with D tentatively TRBD2 (7 bases). The CDR3 runs to 17 residues. Germline assignment: CDR1 SSHAT and CDR2 FNYEAQ (reference sequence). The CDR3 protein is CASSPAWGGSNTGELFF. The CDR3 region has the DNA TGTGCTAGCAGCCCCGCATGGGGGGGCTCGAACACCGGGGAGCTGTTTTTT. The complete variable domain, with remaining parts taken from reference TRBV7-7 and TRBJ2-2, reads GAGVSQSPRYKVTKRGQDVTLRCDPISSHATLYWYQQALGQGPEFLTYFNYEAQPDKSGLPSDRFSAERPEGSISTLTIQRTEQRDSAMYRCASSPAWGGSNTGELFFGEGSRLTVL.

There are a few counts of this clone. The J gene is TRBJ1-5, the V gene TRBV28; tentative D call: TRBD1 (5 bases). From germline, CDR1 is MDHEN and CDR2 SYDVKM. Trimming took off 7 bases at V and 6 bases at J, with 13 bases between the two ends. The CDR3 covers 13 residues. CDR3 in DNA: TGTGCCAGCACCCCCCGCGGGGGTCAGCCCCAGCATTTT. It specifies CASTPRGGQPQHF.

The chain carries TRBV5-1 and TRBJ2-1, with 7 bases matching TRBD1. CDR3 size: 14 residues. Germline V gene data show CDR1 as SGHRS and CDR2 as YFSETQ. With 3 bases clipped from V and 3 bases from J, the junction kept 3 bases outside the gene matches. CDR3: CASSSGQSYNEQFF. The CDR3 coding sequence is TGCGCCAGCAGCTCGGGACAGAGCTACAATGAGCAGTTCTTC. The variable domain in full, with the rest retrieved from reference TRBV5-1 and TRBJ2-1, is KAGVTQTPRYLIKTRGQQVTLSCSPISGHRSVSWYQQTPGQGLQFLFEYFSETQRNKGNFPGRFSGRQFSNSRSEMNVSTLELGDSALYLCASSSGQSYNEQFFGPGTRLTVL.

This clone was observed a few times. This chain links TRBV7-9 with TRBJ1-2, with TRBD1 matching 8 bases. Germline assignment: CDR1 SEHNR and CDR2 FQNEAQ (reference sequence). The CDR3 totals 14 residues. The V segment lost 0 bases and the J segment 3 bases; nucleotides outside the gene matches: 0. CDR3 sequence: CASSLARGHYGYTF. CDR3 DNA sequence: TGTGCCAGCAGCTTAGCCAGGGGGCACTATGGCTACACCTTC.

The J gene is TRBJ1-2, the V gene TRBV28; 7 bases line up with TRBD1. The CDR3 consists of 16 residues. Germline CDR1 MDHEN, CDR2 SYDVKM. The J segment lost 4 bases and the V segment lost 2 bases, leaving 10 bases of the junction unmatched. The CDR3, as DNA: TGTGCCAGCAGTTTAACTCTGGCAGGGGGTAGCTATGGCTACACCTTC. Protein sequence: CASSLTLAGGSYGYTF.

The CDR3 is CASSQERGGSGDTQYF. DNA of the CDR3: TGTGCCAGCAGCCAAGAGCGGGGGGGCTCGGGAGATACGCAGTATTTT. The chain recombines TRBV3-1 (or the pseudogene TRBV3-2) with TRBJ2-3; 9 nucleotides align to TRBD2. Germline V lookup: CDR1 LGHDT, CDR2 YNNKEL (reference sequence). The CDR3 runs 16 residues. The V gene end was trimmed by 0 bases and the J gene end by 5 bases; junction bases not matched to a gene: 6.

The chain couples TRBV5-1 to TRBJ2-1; D remains unclear. The CDR3 runs to 14 residues. Trimming took 1 base from V and 4 from J, leaving 9 bases between them. Germline CDR1 and CDR2: SGHRS and YFSETQ. CDR3 sequence: CASSLTDRYNEQFF. CDR3 in DNA: TGCGCCAGCAGCTTGACAGATAGATACAATGAGCAGTTCTTC.

The CDR3 DNA follows: TGTGCCAGCAGTTTACGTGGGCTTATTTATGGCTACACCTTC. Translated, it gives CASSLRGLIYGYTF. V usage is TRBV2 and J usage is TRBJ1-2; the D is unclear. Looked up from germline, CDR1 is SNHLY and CDR2 is FYNNEI. V was pared by 5 bases and J by 5 bases, with 15 bases between. CDR3 size: 14 residues.

This clone appeared a few times. This chain links TRBV5-4 with TRBJ1-6; D is undetermined. The CDR3 sequence is 16 residues long. Trimming took 4 bases from V and 7 from J, leaving 18 bases between them. Germline CDR1 is SGHNT and CDR2 is YYREEE (reference sequence). The CDR3 DNA follows: TGTGCCAGCAGCCAATCTAACCCCGCATTAAATTCACCCCTCCACTTT. Translation gives CASSQSNPALNSPLHF.

CDR3 DNA: TGCGCCAGCAGCCTGGGACAGGGAAACATGAACACTGAAGCTTTCTTT. Translation gives CASSLGQGNMNTEAFF. The rearrangement uses TRBV5-1 and TRBJ1-1; 9 nucleotides match TRBD1. Germline V gene data show CDR1 as SGHRS and CDR2 as YFSETQ. CDR3 length: 16 amino acids. V lost 4 bases, J lost 0 bases, and 7 bases stayed unmatched. Filled out from reference TRBV5-1 and TRBJ1-1, the complete variable domain reads KAGVTQTPRYLIKTRGQQVTLSCSPISGHRSVSWYQQTPGQGLQFLFEYFSETQRNKGNFPGRFSGRQFSNSRSEMNVSTLELGDSALYLCASSLGQGNMNTEAFFGQGTRLTVV.

V and J are TRBV28 and TRBJ1-3, with D possibly being TRBD1 (5 bases). This CDR3 is built from 15 residues. Trimming removed 6 bases at V and 3 bases at J, with 15 bases between. The germline V gene has CDR1 MDHEN and CDR2 SYDVKM. The DNA for the CDR3 is TGTGCCAGCAGAGGCAGGGCTGCGTATGGAAACACCATATATTTT. This translates into CASRGRAAYGNTIYF.

The chain links TRBV7-6 to TRBJ1-1; 9 bases are a match to TRBD1. V lost 4 bases, J lost 2 bases, and 5 bases stayed unmatched. The V gene's germline CDR1 is SGHVS and CDR2 FNYEAQ. This CDR3 comprises 15 residues. DNA for the CDR3: TGTGCCAGCAGCTCAGGACAGGGGAAAAACACTGAAGCTTTCTTT. Translation gives CASSSGQGKNTEAFF.

The chain uses TRBV4-3 and TRBJ2-1; maybe TRBD1 (5 bases). The germline V and J ends were trimmed by 0 bases and 8 bases, with 17 bases remaining between them. The CDR3 extends over 16 amino acids. Germline-derived CDR1 and CDR2 are LGHNA and YSLEER. The CDR3 DNA sequence: TGCGCCAGCAGCCAAGACCAGGGCGAACTGGTCGATGAGCAGTTCTTC. It translates to CASSQDQGELVDEQFF.

The chain combines TRBV19 with TRBJ1-4; 7 bases agree with TRBD1. CDR3 length equals 14 residues. Germline trimming cut 4 bases from V and 8 bases from J; bases unmatched to any gene: 7. The germline V gene has CDR1 LNHDA and CDR2 SQIVND (reference sequence). This CDR3 is CASSTPTGTEKLFF. Here the CDR3 DNA reads TGTGCCAGTAGTACCCCGACAGGGACCGAAAAACTGTTTTTT.

J is TRBJ1-4 and V is TRBV6-5; a weak D match, TRBD1 (5 bases). V lost 8 bases to trimming and J lost 0 bases, with 10 bases between them. This CDR3 has 14 amino acids. Germline V gene sequence: CDR1 MNHEY, CDR2 SVGAGI. The CDR3 nucleotides are TGTGCCAGCGGGGTAGGGGCAACTAATGAAAAACTGTTTTTT. It encodes CASGVGATNEKLFF.

V and J are TRBV4-1 and TRBJ2-1; TRBD2 agrees at 9 bases. The CDR3 runs 18 residues. After removal of 4 bases from V and 4 bases from J, the junction contained 14 bases not matched to a gene. Germline CDR1 MGHRA, CDR2 YSYEKL. CDR3 loop: CASSRGRAGGTLYNEQFF. Written as DNA, the CDR3 is TGCGCCAGCAGCCGAGGACGAGCGGGGGGCACCTTGTACAATGAGCAGTTCTTC.

The chain couples TRBV6-2 or TRBV6-3 to TRBJ2-7, with D perhaps TRBD2 (6 bases). Trimming took off 2 bases at V and 2 bases at J, with 13 bases between the two ends. Germline V gene lookup returns CDR1 MNHEY and CDR2 SVGEGT. This CDR3 is 15 amino acids long. CDR3 DNA sequence: TGTGCCAGCAGTTACGAGCGGGTCCAAACCTACGAGCAGTACTTC. Protein: CASSYERVQTYEQYF.